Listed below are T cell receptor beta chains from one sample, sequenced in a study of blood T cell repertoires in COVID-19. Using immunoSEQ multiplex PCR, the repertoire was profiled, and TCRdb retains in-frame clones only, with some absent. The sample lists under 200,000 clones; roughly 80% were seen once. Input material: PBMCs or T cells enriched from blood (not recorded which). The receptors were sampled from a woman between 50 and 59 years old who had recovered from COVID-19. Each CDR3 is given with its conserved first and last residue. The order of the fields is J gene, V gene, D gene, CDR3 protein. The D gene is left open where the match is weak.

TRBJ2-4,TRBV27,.,CASSRGGTVDKNIQYF
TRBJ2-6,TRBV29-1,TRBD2,CSVEVGGSGANVLTF
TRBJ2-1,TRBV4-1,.,CASAGQLYNEQFF
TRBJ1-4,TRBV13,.,CASSLGADANEKLFF
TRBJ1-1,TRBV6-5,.,CASSYEAGAGTEAFF
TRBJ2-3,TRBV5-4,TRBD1,CASSFQTGDPDTQYF
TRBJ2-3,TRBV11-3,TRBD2,CASSLRAGGSTDTQYF
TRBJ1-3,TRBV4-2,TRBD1,CASSSPGTARNTIYF
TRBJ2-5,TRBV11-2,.,CASSHRGGARETQYF
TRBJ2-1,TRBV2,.,CASSTGNNEQFF
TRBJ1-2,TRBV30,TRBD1,CAWTPNQGVNYGYTF
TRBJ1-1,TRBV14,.,CASSQVAGPTEAFF